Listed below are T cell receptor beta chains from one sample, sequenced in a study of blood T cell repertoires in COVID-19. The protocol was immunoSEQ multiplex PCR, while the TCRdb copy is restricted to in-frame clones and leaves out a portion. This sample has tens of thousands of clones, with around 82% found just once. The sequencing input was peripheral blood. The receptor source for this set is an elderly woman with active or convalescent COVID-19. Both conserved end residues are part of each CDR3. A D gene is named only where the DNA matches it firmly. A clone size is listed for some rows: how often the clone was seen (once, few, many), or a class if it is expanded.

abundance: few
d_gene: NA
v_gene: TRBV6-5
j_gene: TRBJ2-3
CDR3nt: TGTGCCAGCAGCTCACTCAGGGTATCCACAGATACGCAGTATTTT
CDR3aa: CASSSLRVSTDTQYF

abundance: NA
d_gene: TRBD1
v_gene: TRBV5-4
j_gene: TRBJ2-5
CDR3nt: TGTGCCAGCAGCTTGGACACGGCGGACAGGGTATTAGAGACCCAGTACTTC
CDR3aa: CASSLDTADRVLETQYF

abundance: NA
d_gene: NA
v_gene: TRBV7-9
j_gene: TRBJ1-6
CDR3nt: TGTGCCAGCAGCTTCGGAAGGAGCGGTTCACCCCTCCACTTT
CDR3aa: CASSFGRSGSPLHF

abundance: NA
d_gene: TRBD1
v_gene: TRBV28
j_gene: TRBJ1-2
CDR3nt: TGTGCCAGCAGTTTATTCCGGACAGGAGAGCGGTATGGCTACACCTTC
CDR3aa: CASSLFRTGERYGYTF

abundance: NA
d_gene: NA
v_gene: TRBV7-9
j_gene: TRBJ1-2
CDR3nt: TGTGCCAGCAGCTTATTAGGGGGGGATGGCTACACCTTC
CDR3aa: CASSLLGGDGYTF

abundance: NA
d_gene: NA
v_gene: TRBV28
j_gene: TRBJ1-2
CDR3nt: TGTGCCAGCAGTTCCCCCGCCAGGGGATCGGATGGCTACACCTTC
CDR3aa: CASSSPARGSDGYTF

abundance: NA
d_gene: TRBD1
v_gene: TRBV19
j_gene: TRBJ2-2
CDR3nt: TGTGCCAGCACCAAGGGGGCTAACACCGGGGAGCTGTTTTTT
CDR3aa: CASTKGANTGELFF

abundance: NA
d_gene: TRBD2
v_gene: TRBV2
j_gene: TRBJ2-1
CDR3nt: TGTGCCAGCAGCCGACTAGCGGGAGGCACGAATGAGCAGTTCTTC
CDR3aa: CASSRLAGGTNEQFF

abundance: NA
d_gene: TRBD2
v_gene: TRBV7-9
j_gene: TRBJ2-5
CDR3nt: TGTGCCAGCAGCTTACTAGCGGGGGGATCGGAGACCCAGTACTTC
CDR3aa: CASSLLAGGSETQYF

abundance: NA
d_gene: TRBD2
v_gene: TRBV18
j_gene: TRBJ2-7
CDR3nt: TGTGCCAGCTCACCACAGCGGGAAGGGTACGAGCAGTACTTC
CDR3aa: CASSPQREGYEQYF

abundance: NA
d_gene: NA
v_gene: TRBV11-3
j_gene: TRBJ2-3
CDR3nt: TGTGCCAGCAGCAAAAAGGGGACAGATACGCAGTATTTT
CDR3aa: CASSKKGTDTQYF

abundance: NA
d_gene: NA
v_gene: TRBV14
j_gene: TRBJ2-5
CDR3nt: TGTGCCAGCAGCCAAGATCTTCGGCGGAGGGGAAAAGAGACCCAGTACTTC
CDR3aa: CASSQDLRRRGKETQYF

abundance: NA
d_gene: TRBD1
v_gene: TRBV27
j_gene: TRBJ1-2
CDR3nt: TGTGCCAGCAGAAAAAGTCAGGGGGCCAACTATGGCTACACCTTC
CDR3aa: CASRKSQGANYGYTF

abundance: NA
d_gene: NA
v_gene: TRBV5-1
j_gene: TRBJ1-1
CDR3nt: TGCGCCAGCAGCTTGACCGTCGCAGGCACTGAAGCTTTCTTT
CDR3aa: CASSLTVAGTEAFF

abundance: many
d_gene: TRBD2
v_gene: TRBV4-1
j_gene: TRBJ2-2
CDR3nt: TGCGCCAGCAGCCAAGCTGGGGCGGCGGGTAGCGGGAGAACCGGGGAGCTGTTTTTT
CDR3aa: CASSQAGAAGSGRTGELFF

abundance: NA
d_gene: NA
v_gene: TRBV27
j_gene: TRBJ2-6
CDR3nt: TGTGCCAGCAGGTTACAGGGCCTCAAGAGTGGGGCCAACGTCCTGACTTTC
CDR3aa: CASRLQGLKSGANVLTF

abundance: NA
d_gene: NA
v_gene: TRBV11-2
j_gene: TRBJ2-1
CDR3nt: TGTGCCAGCAGCTTAGGGGCTTTAGAGCAGTTCTTC
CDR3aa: CASSLGALEQFF

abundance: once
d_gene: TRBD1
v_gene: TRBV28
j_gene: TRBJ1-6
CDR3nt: TGTGCCAGCAGTCAGGGACAGGGGAGGTCACCCCTCCACTTT
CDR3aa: CASSQGQGRSPLHF

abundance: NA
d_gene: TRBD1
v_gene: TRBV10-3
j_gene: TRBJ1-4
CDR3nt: TGTGCCATCAGGCCCGGGACAGATACAACTAATGAAAAACTGTTTTTT
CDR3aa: CAIRPGTDTTNEKLFF

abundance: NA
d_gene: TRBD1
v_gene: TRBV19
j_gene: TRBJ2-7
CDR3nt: TGTGCCAGTAGTACCATTCCCCAACCAACGGACAGGAGCTCCTACGAGCAGTACTTC
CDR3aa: CASSTIPQPTDRSSYEQYF

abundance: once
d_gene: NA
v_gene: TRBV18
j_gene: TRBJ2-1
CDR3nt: TGTGCCAGCTCACCACCTAATACCCGGTCAACGGTCTACAATGAGCAGTTCTTC
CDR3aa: CASSPPNTRSTVYNEQFF

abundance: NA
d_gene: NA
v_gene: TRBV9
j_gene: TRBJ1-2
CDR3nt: TGTGCCAGCAGCGCACGATCCGGGTCTTCCCCATATATTGAGTATGGCTACACCTTC
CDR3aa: CASSARSGSSPYIEYGYTF

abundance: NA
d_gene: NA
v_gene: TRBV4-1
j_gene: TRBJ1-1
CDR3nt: TGCGCCAGCAGCCAAGAGGGGCTAGACACTGAAGCTTTCTTT
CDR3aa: CASSQEGLDTEAFF

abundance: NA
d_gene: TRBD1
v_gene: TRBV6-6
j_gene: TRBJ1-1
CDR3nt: TGTGCCAGTCGTCGACTACTCGAGAAACGTGGGACAGGGAGAATGAACACTGAAGCTTTCTTT
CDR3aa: CASRRLLEKRGTGRMNTEAFF

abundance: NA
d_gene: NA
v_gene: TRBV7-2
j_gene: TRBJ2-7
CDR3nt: TGTGCCAACAGCTTAGTAGCCCCCTCCTACGAGCAGTACTTC
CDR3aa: CANSLVAPSYEQYF

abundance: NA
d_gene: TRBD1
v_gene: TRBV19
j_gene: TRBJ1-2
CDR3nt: TGTGCCAGCACGACAGGGGCAGGAAACTATGGCTACACCTTC
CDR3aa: CASTTGAGNYGYTF

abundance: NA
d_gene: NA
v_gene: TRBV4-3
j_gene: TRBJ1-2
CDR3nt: TGCGCCAGCAGCCAAGCTCCGGGGATAGCTAACTATGGCTACACCTTC
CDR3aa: CASSQAPGIANYGYTF

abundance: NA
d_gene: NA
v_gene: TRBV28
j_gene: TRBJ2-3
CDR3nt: TGTGCCAGCAGTTTGAACCCGTCGCGTACGCAGTATTTT
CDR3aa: CASSLNPSRTQYF

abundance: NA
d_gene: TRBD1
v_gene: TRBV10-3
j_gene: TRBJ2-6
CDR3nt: TGTGCCATCAGCCCACAGGGGTCTGCTGGGGCCAACGTCCTGACTTTC
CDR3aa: CAISPQGSAGANVLTF

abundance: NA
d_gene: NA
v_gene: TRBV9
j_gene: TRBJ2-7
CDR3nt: TGTGCCAGCAGCGTAGATGGTCATAGCTACGAGCAGTACTTC
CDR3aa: CASSVDGHSYEQYF

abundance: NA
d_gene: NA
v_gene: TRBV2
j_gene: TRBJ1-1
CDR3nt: TGTGCCGGAAATACAGAACTTAACACTGAAGCTTTCTTT
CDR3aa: CAGNTELNTEAFF

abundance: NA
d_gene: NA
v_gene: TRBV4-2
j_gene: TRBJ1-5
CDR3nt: TGTGCCAGCAGCCAAGAAGATGGGAGGGATCAGCCCCAGCATTTT
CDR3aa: CASSQEDGRDQPQHF

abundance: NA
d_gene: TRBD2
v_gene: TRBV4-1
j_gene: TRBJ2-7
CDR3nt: TGCGCCAGCAGCCAAGATCCGGCGGGAGCCTACGAGCAGTACTTC
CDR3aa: CASSQDPAGAYEQYF

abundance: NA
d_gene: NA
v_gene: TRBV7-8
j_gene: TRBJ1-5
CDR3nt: TGTGCCAGCAGCGGTCCAGGTGGCAATCAGCCCCAGCATTTT
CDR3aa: CASSGPGGNQPQHF

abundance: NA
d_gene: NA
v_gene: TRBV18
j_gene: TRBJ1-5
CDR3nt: TGTGCCAGCTCACCGGGCAGGGCCAATCAGCCCCAGCATTTT
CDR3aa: CASSPGRANQPQHF

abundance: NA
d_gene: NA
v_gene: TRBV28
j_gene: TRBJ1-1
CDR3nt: TGTGCCAGCAGTTTGTGGAGGGATAGCACTGAAGCTTTCTTT
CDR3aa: CASSLWRDSTEAFF

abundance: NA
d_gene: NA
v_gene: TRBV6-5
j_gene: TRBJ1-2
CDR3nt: TGTGCCAGCAGTCAGGGGCCGAGTGGCTACACCTTC
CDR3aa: CASSQGPSGYTF

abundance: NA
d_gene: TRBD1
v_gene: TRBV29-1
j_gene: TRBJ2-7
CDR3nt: TGCAGCGTTGAGGGGACAGGGTCCGCCGAGCAGTACTTC
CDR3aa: CSVEGTGSAEQYF

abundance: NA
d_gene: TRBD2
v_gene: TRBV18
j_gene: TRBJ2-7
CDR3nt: TGTGCCAGCTCCCGTTTACAGCCAGTACAACCGCGATCGACTAGCGGGAGCTACGAGCAGTACTTC
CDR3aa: CASSRLQPVQPRSTSGSYEQYF

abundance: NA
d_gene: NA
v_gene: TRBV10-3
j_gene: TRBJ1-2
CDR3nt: TGTGCCATCAGTGAGCGGGGGGCGCTTGAGGGCTACACCTTC
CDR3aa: CAISERGALEGYTF

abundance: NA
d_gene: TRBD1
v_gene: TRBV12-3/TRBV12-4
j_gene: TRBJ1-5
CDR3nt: TGTGCCAGCAGTTTGGACAGGAGTCAGCCCCAGCATTTT
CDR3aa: CASSLDRSQPQHF

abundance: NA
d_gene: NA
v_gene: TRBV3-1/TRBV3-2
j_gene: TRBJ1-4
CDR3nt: TGTGCCAGCAGCCTTTGGGGAGATGAAAAACTGTTTTTT
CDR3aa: CASSLWGDEKLFF

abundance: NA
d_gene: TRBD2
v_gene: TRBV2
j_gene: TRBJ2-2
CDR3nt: TGTGCCAGCAGTGAAAAACTAGCGGGAGGGCGGGGGACCGGGGAGCTGTTTTTT
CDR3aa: CASSEKLAGGRGTGELFF

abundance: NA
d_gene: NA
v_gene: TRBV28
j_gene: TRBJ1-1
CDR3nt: TGTGCCAGCAGAGGGGGGGGTCCGAACACTGAAGCTTTCTTT
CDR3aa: CASRGGGPNTEAFF